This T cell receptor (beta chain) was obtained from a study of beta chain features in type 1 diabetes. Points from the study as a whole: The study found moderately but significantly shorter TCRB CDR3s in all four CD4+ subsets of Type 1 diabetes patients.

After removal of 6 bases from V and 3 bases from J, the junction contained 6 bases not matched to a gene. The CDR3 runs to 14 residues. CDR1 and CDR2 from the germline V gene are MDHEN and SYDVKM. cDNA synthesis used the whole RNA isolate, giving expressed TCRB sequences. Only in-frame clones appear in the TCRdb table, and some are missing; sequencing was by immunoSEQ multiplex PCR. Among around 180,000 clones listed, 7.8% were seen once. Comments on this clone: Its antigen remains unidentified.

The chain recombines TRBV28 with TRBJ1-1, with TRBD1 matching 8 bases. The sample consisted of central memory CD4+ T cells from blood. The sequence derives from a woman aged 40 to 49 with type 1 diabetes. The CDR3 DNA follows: TGTGCCAGCAGCGCAGGGGGCACGGACACTGAAGCTTTCTTT. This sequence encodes CASSAGGTDTEAFF. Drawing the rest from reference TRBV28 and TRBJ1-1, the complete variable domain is DVKVTQSSRYLVKRTGEKVFLECVQDMDHENMFWYRQDPGLGLRLIYFSYDVKMKEKGDIPEGYSVSREKKERFSLILESASTNQTSMYLCASSAGGTDTEAFFGQGTRLTVV.